The rows below give T cell receptor beta chains drawn from one sample of a study of blood T cell repertoires in COVID-19. Assay: immunoSEQ multiplex PCR; the TCRdb copy retains only in-frame clones and omits some. The table shows 250,000 or so clones, with under 90% occurring only once. Material for sequencing was PBMCs or T cells enriched from blood (not recorded which). The receptors here all came from a man in his sixties who had recovered from COVID-19. Each CDR3 is given with its conserved first and last residue.

v_call cdr3_aa
TRBV13 CASSLGGKTQYF
TRBV5-1 CASRPGQGTYGYTF
TRBV5-5 CASSAGLKYYEQYF
TRBV19 CASSIGGLNTEAFF
TRBV6-4 CASSEAGGLTDTQYF
TRBV12-3/TRBV12-4 CASSLDPEMQYF
TRBV2 CASREQLEAFF
TRBV6-2/TRBV6-3 CASSRNGAGELFF
TRBV7-9 CASSLGQGQATNEKLFF
TRBV4-1 CASSQAEISPLHF
TRBV10-3 CAISPVGGDTEAFF
TRBV21-1 CASSKARGGYTF
TRBV14 CASSPQRLAGTDTQYF
TRBV11-2 CASRSGVYGYTF
TRBV6-9 CASSSGADQPQHF
TRBV5-1 CASSTRTGAEAFF
TRBV19 CASSTPRVRTNYGYTF
TRBV5-1 CASSLRTGPGEKLFF
TRBV7-3 CASSLGLAGYNEQFF
TRBV6-5 CASRKQGPYSPLHF
TRBV2 CASSIDREHGYTF
TRBV5-1 CASSLELAGTTDTQYF
TRBV12-3/TRBV12-4 CASSLPRREQYF
TRBV6-1 CASSENRGQYGYTF
TRBV3-1/TRBV3-2 CASSSSDRGRYNEQFF
TRBV15 CATSRDRRGAAEAFF
TRBV11-2 CASSSQGPSSTDTQYF
TRBV4-1 CASSQGGQSNQPQHF
TRBV7-2 CASSSSLLAGIYEQYF
TRBV5-1 CASSFGRSTEAFF
TRBV19 CASTAYDQPQHF
TRBV18 CASSPKAGANTDTQYF